Reported below is one TCR beta chain. The CDR3 totals 14 residues. Trimming took off 2 bases at V and 4 bases at J, with 12 bases between the two ends. The germline gives CDR1 KGHSH, CDR2 LQKENI. Noted treatment: some 20 received Ad26.COV2.S at low or high dose, single or two shots; a few received placebo; per-sample allocation not given. Sampling was performed 63 days after the first vaccine or placebo injection. The entry originates in a study of Ad26.COV2.S vaccination and SARS-CoV-2 variants. The method was immunoSEQ multiplex PCR; TCRdb's version includes in-frame clones alone and lacks a portion of them. This sample has 240,000 or so clones; roughly 88% occur once, and the top ten carry roughly a tenth.

Sample: peripheral blood, taken in a trial of Ad26.COV2.S vaccine versus placebo. The TCR was taken from a person between 18 and 60 years old who received the Ad26.COV2.S COVID-19 vaccine or a placebo. The chain combines TRBV18 with TRBJ2-7; D ambiguous. CDR3 sequence: CASSPESTYYEQYF. CDR3 sequence (DNA): TGTGCCAGCTCACCAGAGTCCACCTATTACGAGCAGTACTTC.